These 20 T cell receptor beta chains were all obtained from the same sample, sequenced in a study of blood T cell repertoires in COVID-19. Using immunoSEQ multiplex PCR, the repertoire was profiled, and TCRdb retains in-frame clones only, with some absent. Among approximately 72,000 clones listed, over 85% were seen once. Sequenced sample: peripheral blood. The receptor source for this set is a man in his 60s with acute or convalescent COVID-19.

CDR3 sequence reads: CASSLSGPGVRETQYF. CDR3 in DNA: TGTGCCAGCAGTTTATCTGGTCCGGGGGTAAGGGAGACCCAGTACTTC. V gene TRBV28 combines with J gene TRBJ2-5; weak D call: TRBD2 (6 bases). The germline V gene has CDR1 MDHEN and CDR2 SYDVKM. V lost 1 base and J 5 bases, leaving 17 bases between the germline ends. The CDR3 covers 16 residues. The full variable domain, completed using reference TRBV28 and TRBJ2-5, is DVKVTQSSRYLVKRTGEKVFLECVQDMDHENMFWYRQDPGLGLRLIYFSYDVKMKEKGDIPEGYSVSREKKERFSLILESASTNQTSMYLCASSLSGPGVRETQYFGPGTRLLVL.

The chain recombines TRBV2 with TRBJ1-1; TRBD1 matches 7 bases. Germline V gene data show CDR1 as SNHLY and CDR2 as FYNNEI. CDR3 length: 15 residues. The V and J ends lost 6 bases and 0 bases, in that order; junction bases with no gene match: 7. CDR3 region: CASRTGYSVNTEAFF. For the CDR3, the DNA is TGTGCCAGCAGGACAGGGTATAGTGTGAACACTGAAGCTTTCTTT.

The table lists this clone with a few counts. The chain is built from TRBV6-1 and TRBJ2-7, with 8 nucleotides matching TRBD2. Germline V gene sequence: CDR1 MNHNS, CDR2 SASEGT. This CDR3 is 15 amino acids long. Germline trimming cut 1 base from V and 1 base from J; bases unmatched to any gene: 3. The CDR3 nucleotides are TGTGCCAGCAGTGAAGACCGGGGGGGATCCTACGAGCAGTACTTC. Amino acids: CASSEDRGGSYEQYF.

CDR3 sequence: CASSQGARQAFF. The CDR3 coding sequence is TGTGCCAGCAGCCAAGGGGCCCGTCAGGCTTTCTTT. The chain has TRBV3-1 (or the pseudogene TRBV3-2) and TRBJ1-1; D is ambiguous. The CDR3 is 12 residues long. In germline, CDR1 is LGHDT, CDR2 YNNKEL (reference sequence). Trimming shortened V by 1 base and J by 11 bases, and 11 bases separated the two germline ends.

The rearrangement uses TRBV5-1 and TRBJ2-1; D might be TRBD2 (7 bases). Germline V lookup: CDR1 SGHRS, CDR2 YFSETQ. This CDR3 contains 17 residues. V lost 3 bases and J 9 bases, leaving 25 bases between the germline ends. This chain's CDR3 is CASSSSFGGGPQGEQFF. The CDR3 nucleotides read TGCGCCAGCAGCTCCTCCTTTGGCGGGGGCCCACAAGGTGAGCAGTTCTTC.

This clone has just one count. V is TRBV3-1 (or the pseudogene TRBV3-2) and J is TRBJ2-5, with D perhaps TRBD1 (6 bases). With 0 bases removed from V and 4 bases from J, the gap between germline ends came to 21 bases. The CDR3 spans 18 residues. The germline V gene has CDR1 LGHDT and CDR2 YNNKEL (reference sequence). The CDR3 bases are TGTGCCAGCAGCCAAGAAACAGGGTTCGGCTCCTGGGGAGAGACCCAGTACTTC. Protein product: CASSQETGFGSWGETQYF.

The rearrangement joins TRBV5-1 to TRBJ1-2; no definite D call. CDR3 length equals 14 residues. Per germline, CDR1 SGHRS and CDR2 YFSETQ. Trimming took off 0 bases at V and 2 bases at J, with 8 bases between the two ends. CDR3 residues: CASSLDRYNYGYTF. CDR3 DNA: TGCGCCAGCAGCTTGGACAGATACAACTATGGCTACACCTTC.

The chain employs TRBV5-1 and TRBJ2-1; D is ambiguous. The germline V gene encodes CDR1 SGHRS and CDR2 YFSETQ. The CDR3 is 17 amino acids. The V and J ends lost 4 bases and 13 bases respectively, with 30 bases between them. CDR3 loop: CASSLASSIHGHQRQFF. CDR3 sequence (DNA): TGCGCCAGCAGCCTGGCCTCGAGTATCCATGGTCACCAAAGACAGTTCTTC.

The table lists this clone with a count of one. The chain joins TRBV2 to TRBJ1-5; D is uncertain. Germline values: CDR1 SNHLY, CDR2 FYNNEI. The CDR3 totals 16 residues. The V end lost 3 bases, the J end lost 1 base, and 13 bases lay between the germline ends. CDR3 nucleotide sequence: TGTGCCAGCAGTGAGAGGGTAGGAGGGAGCAATCAGCCCCAGCATTTT. It yields the protein CASSERVGGSNQPQHF.

The chain carries TRBV5-6 and TRBJ1-5, with 7 bases aligning to TRBD1. V was clipped by 3 bases and J by 7 bases; unmatched bases: 4. Germline assignment: CDR1 SGHDT and CDR2 YYEEEE. This CDR3 has 13 amino acids. The CDR3 sequence: CASSSTGEQPQHF. CDR3 sequence (DNA): TGTGCCAGCAGCTCAACAGGGGAGCAGCCCCAGCATTTT.

The DNA of the CDR3 is TGTGCCAGTAAGTCAGGTTTATCCAAAGCTTTCTTT. Residues: CASKSGLSKAFF. The chain carries TRBV19 and TRBJ1-1; D call uncertain. The CDR3 totals 12 residues. Trimming took 7 bases from V and 9 from J, leaving 15 bases between them. Germline CDR1 reads LNHDA; CDR2 reads SQIVND (reference sequence). Variable domain in full (rest from reference TRBV19 and TRBJ1-1): DGGITQSPKYLFRKEGQNVTLSCEQNLNHDAMYWYRQDPGQGLRLIYYSQIVNDFQKGDIAEGYSVSREKKESFPLTVTSAQKNPTAFYLCASKSGLSKAFFGQGTRLTVV.

The CDR3 loop reads CASSLGQGLPIYF. The CDR3 DNA reads TGTGCCAGCAGCTTGGGACAGGGGTTACCCATATATTTT. The chain carries TRBV7-2 and TRBJ1-3; the match to TRBD1 covers 10 bases. Trimming removed 3 bases from V and 11 bases from J; junction bases left unmatched: 4. The germline CDR1 and CDR2 sequences are SGHTA and FQGNSA. The CDR3 length is 13 residues. Combining the CDR3 with reference TRBV7-2 and TRBJ1-3 gives the whole variable domain GAGVSQSPSNKVTEKGKDVELRCDPISGHTALYWYRQSLGQGLEFLIYFQGNSAPDKSGLPSDRFSAERTGGSVSTLTIQRTQQEDSAVYLCASSLGQGLPIYFGEGSWLTVV.

In DNA form, the CDR3 reads TGTGCCAGCAGCCCGGGACGGACAGGGAAGCTGACCGAGCAGTACTTC. Translated: CASSPGRTGKLTEQYF. The chain links TRBV5-6 to TRBJ2-7, with 8 positions matching TRBD1. V lost 4 bases to trimming and J lost 6 bases; unmatched junction nucleotides: 15. CDR3 size: 16 residues. Per germline, CDR1 SGHDT and CDR2 YYEEEE.

This rearrangement joins TRBV24-1 to TRBJ1-2, with 9 positions matching TRBD1. Germline-derived CDR1 and CDR2 are KGHDR and SFDVKD. Trimming at V came to 3 bases and at J to 8 bases, leaving 9 bases not matched to a gene. The CDR3 sequence is 15 residues long. CDR3 loop: CATSDVPGQGGGYTF. CDR3 bases: TGTGCCACCAGTGATGTACCGGGACAGGGAGGAGGCTACACCTTC.

The chain couples TRBV6-2 or TRBV6-3 to TRBJ1-2; TRBD1 is a possible D gene (5 bases). V lost 6 bases and J 4 bases, leaving 18 bases between the germline ends. CDR3 length: 15 residues. Germline CDR1 and CDR2: MNHEY and SVGEGT. CDR3 in amino acids: CASSLRRADSYGYTF. CDR3 sequence (DNA): TGTGCCAGCAGCCTTCGGAGGGCCGACAGCTATGGCTACACCTTC.

The CDR3 here is CASSLDLGAGTSPLHF. The CDR3 DNA follows: TGTGCCAGCAGCTTAGATTTGGGTGCGGGAACTTCACCCCTCCACTTT. The chain combines TRBV7-9 with TRBJ1-6; no reliable D call. Trimming pared 1 base from V and 9 bases from J, leaving 16 bases between. CDR3 length: 16 amino acids. CDR1 is SEHNR, CDR2 FQNEAQ, per germline (reference sequence).

This clone was recorded once. This CDR3 is CASSQVRGTDTQYF. CDR3 DNA: TGTGCCAGCAGCCAAGTCCGAGGCACAGATACGCAGTATTTT. The chain has TRBV14 and TRBJ2-3; no firm D call. The V gene lost 1 base and the J gene lost 1 base, with 6 bases spanning the gap. Germline V lookup: CDR1 SGHDN, CDR2 FVKESK. The CDR3 totals 14 residues.

The rearrangement uses TRBV7-9 and TRBJ1-5; D perhaps matches TRBD1 (5 bases). Deletions cut 5 bases from V and 1 base from J, with 9 bases between. CDR1 is SEHNR, CDR2 FQNEAQ, per germline (reference sequence). The length of the CDR3 is 14 residues. CDR3 sequence reads: CASSPTVSNQPQHF. The CDR3 nucleotides are TGTGCCAGCAGCCCGACAGTAAGCAATCAGCCCCAGCATTTT. Full variable domain (outside the CDR3, taken from reference TRBV7-9 and TRBJ1-5): DTGVSQNPRHKITKRGQNVTFRCDPISEHNRLYWYRQTLGQGPEFLTYFQNEAQLEKSRLLSDRFSAERPKGSFSTLEIQRTEQGDSAMYLCASSPTVSNQPQHFGDGTRLSIL.

V gene TRBV7-3 combines with J gene TRBJ1-6; perhaps TRBD1 as D (5 bases). The germline gives CDR1 SGHTA, CDR2 FQGTGA. This CDR3 contains 14 residues. Trimming took off 3 bases at V and 4 bases at J, with 7 bases between the two ends. The CDR3 DNA reads as TGTGCCAGCAGCTTGCGACAGTATAATTCACCCCTCCACTTT. It yields the protein CASSLRQYNSPLHF.

V is TRBV9 and J is TRBJ1-4; TRBD1 matches at 7 bases. With V trimmed by 0 bases and J by 7 bases, 9 bases remained unmatched. This CDR3 has 16 amino acids. Germline CDR1 and CDR2: SGDLS and YYNGEE. The CDR3 coding sequence is TGTGCCAGCAGCGTAGCTTACGGGACAGTGGGTGAAAAACTGTTTTTT. This sequence encodes CASSVAYGTVGEKLFF.